The 25 T cell receptor beta chains below come from one sample, sequenced in a study of radiotherapy plus CTLA-4 blockade in lung cancer. Sequencing was performed with immunoSEQ multiplex PCR; in TCRdb, only in-frame clones are kept and a portion is missing. Of tens of thousands of clones in the sample, 70% to 90% are singletons; the top ten hold around 5.1%. Here the sequenced sample was peripheral blood, taken from a patient treated with radiotherapy plus ipilimumab. The receptor source for this set is a human donor with non-small cell lung cancer whose response to radiotherapy plus ipilimumab could not be evaluated.

A note on this clone: Germline and junction disagree at one end, which may indicate a read error. The genes are TRBV2 and TRBJ2-7; 10 bases are a match to TRBD2. Germline assignment: CDR1 SNHLY and CDR2 FYNNEI. The CDR3 length is 15 residues. CDR3 nucleotide sequence: TGTGCCAGCAGGGAAGCGGGAGGGTCCAGCTACGAGCAGTACTTC. As protein: CASREAGGSSYEQYF.

The rearrangement links TRBV11-2 to TRBJ1-3; no clear D gene. The CDR3 has 13 residues. V was cut by 5 bases and J by 4 bases, with 9 bases left in between. Germline CDR1 SGHAT, CDR2 FQNNGV. DNA for the CDR3: TGTGCCAGCAGCCTGGACTTGGGAAACACCATATATTTT. Its protein product is CASSLDLGNTIYF. Full variable domain (remainder filled in from reference TRBV11-2 and TRBJ1-3): EAGVAQSPRYKIIEKRQSVAFWCNPISGHATLYWYQQILGQGPKLLIQFQNNGVVDDSQLPKDRFSAERLKGVDSTLKIQPAKLEDSAVYLCASSLDLGNTIYFGEGSWLTVV.

This sequence joins TRBV28 and TRBJ2-7; TRBD2 agrees at 14 bases. The CDR3 consists of 14 residues. V gave up 6 bases and J gave up 4 bases; unmatched junction bases: 2. CDR1 and CDR2 from the germline V gene are MDHEN and SYDVKM. CDR3 nucleotide sequence: TGTGCCAGCAGCAGGACTAGCGGGAGGTACGAGCAGTACTTC. Amino acids: CASSRTSGRYEQYF.

The chain joins TRBV7-9 to TRBJ1-3, with 7 bases identical to TRBD1. Unmatched junction bases numbered 6, after V lost 5 bases and J lost 2 bases. Germline V gene lookup returns CDR1 SEHNR and CDR2 FQNEAQ (reference sequence). This CDR3 contains 15 residues. For the CDR3, the DNA is TGTGCCAGCAGCGGATACAGGGGTACTGGAAACACCATATATTTT. It specifies CASSGYRGTGNTIYF.

This sequence joins TRBV27 and TRBJ2-1; D possibly corresponds to TRBD2 (7 bases). CDR3 size: 17 residues. V lost 5 bases, J lost 3 bases, and 20 bases lay in between. The germline gives CDR1 MNHEY, CDR2 SMNVEV (reference sequence). The CDR3 DNA is TGTGCCAGCAGTGCGGTAGGGGGGGCTGGTAACTACAATGAGCAGTTCTTC. Translated, it gives CASSAVGGAGNYNEQFF.

The gene calls are TRBV10-3 and TRBJ2-3; 11 nucleotides align to TRBD2. The length of the CDR3 is 15 residues. Germline V gene data show CDR1 as ENHRY and CDR2 as SYGVKD. V was pared by 6 bases and J by 4 bases, with 6 bases of the junction left unmatched. The CDR3 DNA sequence: TGTGCCATCAGCCAAACTAGCGGGAGCGCAGATACGCAGTATTTT. Translated, it gives CAISQTSGSADTQYF.

The chain couples TRBV11-2 to TRBJ2-7; 10 bases fit TRBD1. V lost 1 base and J lost 2; bases outside the gene matches: 5. This CDR3 region has 16 residues. The V gene's germline CDR1 is SGHAT and CDR2 FQNNGV. The chain's CDR3 is CASSLVGTGATYEQYF. For the CDR3, the DNA is TGTGCCAGCAGCTTAGTGGGGACAGGGGCCACCTACGAGCAGTACTTC.

V usage is TRBV5-4 and J usage is TRBJ2-7, with 7 positions matching TRBD2. V lost 4 bases, J lost 1 base, and 11 bases stayed unmatched. CDR3 size: 16 residues. Per germline, CDR1 SGHNT and CDR2 YYREEE (reference sequence). CDR3 in DNA: TGTGCCAGCAGCCCCAGAGGGAGGGTAGCGTCCTACGAGCAGTACTTC. This translates into CASSPRGRVASYEQYF. Supplemented by reference TRBV5-4 and TRBJ2-7, the full variable domain reads ETGVTQSPTHLIKTRGQQVTLRCSSQSGHNTVSWYQQALGQGPQFIFQYYREEENGRGNFPPRFSGLQFPNYSSELNVNALELDDSALYLCASSPRGRVASYEQYFGPGTRLTVT.

In this sample, this clone turned up a few times. The chain employs TRBV7-9 and TRBJ2-5; 9 bases map to TRBD1. Trimming removed 4 bases from V and 5 bases from J; junction bases left unmatched: 8. Germline V lookup: CDR1 SEHNR, CDR2 FQNEAQ (reference sequence). This CDR3 has 15 residues. The CDR3 spells CASSSEQGAGETQYF. Here the CDR3 DNA reads TGTGCCAGCAGCTCCGAACAGGGGGCTGGGGAGACCCAGTACTTC.

In this sample, this clone turned up once. This sequence joins TRBV28 and TRBJ2-7, with D maybe TRBD1 (6 bases). Germline V gives CDR1 MDHEN, CDR2 SYDVKM. V was cut by 5 bases and J by 2 bases, with 22 bases left in between. The CDR3 is made up of 17 amino acids. The CDR3 is CASSPSFRTVAPYEQYF. In DNA, the CDR3 is TGTGCCAGCAGTCCGTCATTCCGGACAGTCGCACCCTACGAGCAGTACTTC.

V usage is TRBV5-4 and J usage is TRBJ1-5; D gene ambiguous. V lost 0 bases and J 5 bases, leaving 6 bases between the germline ends. The germline gives CDR1 SGHNT, CDR2 YYREEE (reference sequence). CDR3 size: 13 residues. CDR3 residues: CASSLDSHQPQHF. The DNA of the CDR3 is TGTGCCAGCAGCTTGGACAGTCATCAGCCCCAGCATTTT.

The chain recombines TRBV5-1 with TRBJ1-2; 7 bases fit TRBD1. Per the germline V gene, CDR1 is SGHRS and CDR2 is YFSETQ. V trimming: 5 bases; J trimming: 4 bases; junction bases outside the gene matches: 8. The CDR3 is 14 amino acids. The CDR3 sequence is CASSPQGGSYGYTF. CDR3 nucleotides: TGCGCCAGCAGTCCCCAGGGGGGCAGCTATGGCTACACCTTC.

The rearrangement links TRBV28 to TRBJ2-3; 8 bases fit TRBD1. CDR1 and CDR2 from the germline V gene are MDHEN and SYDVKM. CDR3 length: 21 amino acids. Trimming took 5 bases from V and 4 from J; bases not matched to a gene: 26. CDR3 sequence reads: CASSHVGQVIGPGELADTQYF. The DNA for the CDR3 is TGTGCCAGCAGTCATGTGGGACAGGTTATTGGGCCAGGGGAGCTCGCAGATACGCAGTATTTT.

The DNA of the CDR3 is TGTGCCACCAGCAGAGGACAGAACACCGGGGAGCTGTTTTTT. The encoded protein is CATSRGQNTGELFF. The J gene is TRBJ2-2, the V gene TRBV15, with D unclear. The germline CDR1 and CDR2 sequences are LNHNV and YYDKDF (reference sequence). The CDR3 totals 14 residues. With 1 base removed from V and 1 base from J, the gap between germline ends came to 4 bases.

CDR3 amino acids: CASSQDLRGNQPQHF. The CDR3 DNA reads as TGCGCCAGCAGCCAAGATTTGAGGGGGAATCAGCCCCAGCATTTT. The chain employs TRBV4-3 and TRBJ1-5, with D perhaps TRBD1 (6 bases). Between the trimmed V and J ends, which lost 0 bases and 4 bases, there was a span of 10 bases. Germline CDR1 is LGHNA and CDR2 is YSLEER. This CDR3 comprises 15 residues.

The chain joins TRBV7-6 to TRBJ2-2, with 11 nucleotides matching TRBD2. V was pared by 7 bases and J by 6 bases, with 7 bases of the junction left unmatched. This CDR3 region has 15 residues. Germline V gene sequence: CDR1 SGHVS, CDR2 FNYEAQ. CDR3 nucleotides: TGTGCCAGCAACCCGACTAGCGGGACTTCCGGGGAGCTGTTTTTT. Translation: CASNPTSGTSGELFF.

Remarks on this clone: A read error may account for a junction end that differs from germline. J is TRBJ2-7 and V is TRBV4-1; 9 bases fit TRBD1. Germline loops: CDR1 MGHRA, CDR2 YSYEKL. The CDR3 consists of 15 residues. CDR3 sequence reads: CASSQSGQGSHEQYF. DNA for the CDR3: TGCGCCAGCAGCCAGTCGGGACAGGGCTCCCACGAGCAGTACTTC.

The chain combines TRBV27 with TRBJ1-1; D unclear. Germline CDR1 MNHEY, CDR2 SMNVEV (reference sequence). With 5 bases removed from V and 0 bases from J, the gap between germline ends came to 7 bases. The CDR3 runs 13 residues. CDR3 DNA: TGTGCCAGCAGTCCCATCATGAACACTGAAGCTTTCTTT. This codes for CASSPIMNTEAFF.

The CDR3 coding sequence is TGCGCCAGCAGCATGACAGGGCCACCGAACACCGGGGAGCTGTTTTTT. It translates to CASSMTGPPNTGELFF. V gene TRBV5-1 combines with J gene TRBJ2-2; TRBD1 agrees at 7 bases. From germline, CDR1 is SGHRS and CDR2 YFSETQ. The V gene end was trimmed by 4 bases and the J gene end by 0 bases; junction bases not matched to a gene: 6. The CDR3 sequence is 16 residues long. Combining the CDR3 with reference TRBV5-1 and TRBJ2-2 gives the whole variable domain KAGVTQTPRYLIKTRGQQVTLSCSPISGHRSVSWYQQTPGQGLQFLFEYFSETQRNKGNFPGRFSGRQFSNSRSEMNVSTLELGDSALYLCASSMTGPPNTGELFFGEGSRLTVL.

The gene calls are TRBV21-1 and TRBJ1-2. TRBV21-1 is a known pseudogene. The CDR3 is 16 residues long. The CDR3 nucleotides are TGTGCCAGCAGCAAAGAAAAAGGAGGGGCTAACTATGGCTACACCTTC. Its translation is CASSKEKGGANYGYTF.

The CDR3 sequence: CSVVGLEGRETQYF. The CDR3 region has the DNA TGCAGCGTTGTCGGATTGGAGGGAAGGGAGACCCAGTACTTC. The V and J genes are TRBV29-1 and TRBJ2-5, with TRBD2 as a possible D gene (6 bases). From germline, CDR1 is SQVTM and CDR2 ANQGSEA. The V gene lost 4 bases and the J gene lost 5 bases, with 17 bases spanning the gap. This CDR3 has 14 amino acids.

The V call is TRBV19, the J call TRBJ2-1; D gene ambiguous. The CDR3 loop spans 13 amino acids. Germline CDR1 is LNHDA and CDR2 is SQIVND (reference sequence). Trimming removed 3 bases from V and 5 bases from J, with 8 bases in between. The CDR3, as DNA: TGTGCCAGTAGTATTAGTCCCGACAATGAGCAGTTCTTC. Encoded protein: CASSISPDNEQFF. Combining the CDR3 with reference TRBV19 and TRBJ2-1 gives the whole variable domain DGGITQSPKYLFRKEGQNVTLSCEQNLNHDAMYWYRQDPGQGLRLIYYSQIVNDFQKGDIAEGYSVSREKKESFPLTVTSAQKNPTAFYLCASSISPDNEQFFGPGTRLTVL.

The gene calls are TRBV7-2 and TRBJ1-5; the D gene is possibly TRBD1 (5 bases). Germline-derived CDR1 and CDR2 are SGHTA and FQGNSA. The CDR3 is made up of 15 amino acids. V lost 1 base and J lost 6, with 13 bases in between. For the CDR3, the DNA is TGTGCCAGCAGCTTAGACCCAGGGTTACCTCAGCCCCAGCATTTT. Its translation is CASSLDPGLPQPQHF.

The chain recombines TRBV19 with TRBJ2-5; D may be TRBD1 (6 bases). The germline V gene has CDR1 LNHDA and CDR2 SQIVND (reference sequence). CDR3 length equals 14 residues. The V gene lost 6 bases and the J gene lost 4 bases, with 15 bases spanning the gap. The CDR3, as DNA: TGTGCCAGTAGCTCCTGGACAGCAGGAGAGACCCAGTACTTC. It specifies CASSSWTAGETQYF.

V usage is TRBV6-6 and J usage is TRBJ2-1; D may be TRBD1 (6 bases). V lost 8 bases to trimming and J lost 9 bases, with 11 bases between them. Germline V CDR1 and CDR2: MNHNY, SVGAGI (reference sequence). The CDR3 consists of 11 residues. The CDR3 loop is CASLRGSEQFF. CDR3 coding DNA: TGTGCCAGCCTGAGGGGGAGTGAGCAGTTCTTC.